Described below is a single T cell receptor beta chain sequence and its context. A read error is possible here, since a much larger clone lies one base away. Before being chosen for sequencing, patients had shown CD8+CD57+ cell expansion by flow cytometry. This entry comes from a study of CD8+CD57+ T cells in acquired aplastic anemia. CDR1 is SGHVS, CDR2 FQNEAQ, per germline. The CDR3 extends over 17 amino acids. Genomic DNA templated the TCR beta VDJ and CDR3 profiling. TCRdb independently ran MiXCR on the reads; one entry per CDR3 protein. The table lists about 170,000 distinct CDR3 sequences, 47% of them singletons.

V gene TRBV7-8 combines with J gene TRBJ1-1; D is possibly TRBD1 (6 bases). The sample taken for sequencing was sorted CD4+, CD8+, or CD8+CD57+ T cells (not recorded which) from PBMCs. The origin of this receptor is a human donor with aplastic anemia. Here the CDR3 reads CAGSLGGGSFLNTEAFF. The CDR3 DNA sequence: TGTGCCGGCAGCTTAGGGGGGGGGAGTTTTTTGAACACTGAAGCTTTCTTT.